Shown below are 23 T cell receptor beta chains from a single sample sequenced in a study of CD8 T cells in ankylosing spondylitis. Study-level points and caveats: A TCR beta motif of 8 or 9 highly homologous variants appeared characteristic of ankylosing spondylitis blood.

MiXCR, applied by TCRdb to the 5' RACE reads, yields one record per CDR3 protein. The sample has roughly 700,000 distinct CDR3 sequences; over 15% are singletons. The antigens of these receptors remain unknown. The source material was blood, either unsorted or a sorted T cell fraction (not recorded which). Receptor source: a male donor with ankylosing spondylitis.

The V and J genes are TRBV3-1 and TRBJ2-5; a possible D gene is TRBD2 (6 bases). With 3 bases removed from V and 0 bases from J, the gap between germline ends came to 14 bases. Germline V gene data show CDR1 as LGHDT and CDR2 as YNNKEL (reference sequence). This CDR3 spans 16 amino acids. Here the CDR3 DNA reads TGTGCCAGCAGCCAGAAACGGGGGTGGTACCAAGAGACCCAGTACTTC. Its translation is CASSQKRGWYQETQYF.

The J gene is TRBJ2-7, the V gene TRBV6-1, with TRBD2 matching 11 bases. The CDR3 length is 16 residues. The J segment lost 0 bases and the V segment lost 6 bases, leaving 7 bases of the junction unmatched. CDR1 is MNHNS, CDR2 SASEGT, per germline. CDR3 nucleotide sequence: TGTGCCAGCAGGCCCGGGACTAGCGGCAGCTCCTACGAGCAGTACTTC. It is translated as CASRPGTSGSSYEQYF.

The chain has TRBV2 and TRBJ2-5, with 11 bases that match TRBD2. The CDR3 runs 16 residues. Germline CDR1 and CDR2: SNHLY and FYNNEI. V shed 5 bases, J shed 2 bases, and the junction held 7 bases outside the gene matches. The CDR3 reads CASSSVAGGLQETQYF. The CDR3 bases are TGTGCCAGCAGTTCGGTAGCGGGGGGGTTACAAGAGACCCAGTACTTC.

The chain uses TRBV24-1 and TRBJ2-7; possibly TRBD2 for D (6 bases). Germline loops: CDR1 KGHDR, CDR2 SFDVKD. The CDR3 is 15 residues long. V shed 6 bases and J shed 5 bases, with 19 bases lying between them. CDR3 DNA sequence: TGTGCCACCAGTCCCCCCGGGGGAGCCGCCCACGAGCAGTACTTC. This gives the protein CATSPPGGAAHEQYF.

The chain combines TRBV4-1 with TRBJ2-1; 8 bases agree with TRBD2. The junction had 10 bases not matched to a gene; V was cut back by 3 bases and J by 0 bases. The CDR3 runs to 18 residues. Germline assignment: CDR1 MGHRA and CDR2 YSYEKL. This chain's CDR3 is CASSQGIGLASSYNEQFF. The CDR3 DNA reads TGCGCCAGCAGCCAGGGGATCGGACTAGCAAGCTCCTACAATGAGCAGTTCTTC.

This clonotype has more than one count but fewer than ten. The rearrangement uses TRBV7-9 and TRBJ1-2; D gene ambiguous. Per the germline V gene, CDR1 is SEHNR and CDR2 is FQNEAQ (reference sequence). There are 12 residues in the CDR3. Trimming cost V 1 base and J 10 bases, with 10 bases left between them. The CDR3 spells CASSLGFGDYTF. CDR3 nucleotides: TGTGCCAGCAGCTTAGGCTTCGGTGACTACACCTTC.

This clonotype showed up just a few times. The rearrangement links TRBV20-1 to TRBJ1-3; D unclear. The germline V gene encodes CDR1 DFQATT and CDR2 SNEGSKA (reference sequence). The V end was cut by 5 bases, the J end by 4 bases, with 9 bases between. This CDR3 contains 12 residues. CDR3 loop: CSAPGRGNTIYF. The DNA for the CDR3 is TGCAGTGCTCCGGGTCGCGGAAACACCATATATTTT.

This clonotype was recorded a few times. The CDR3, as DNA: TGTGCCAGCAGCTTAGATGACAGCAACTATGGCTACACCTTC. It is translated as CASSLDDSNYGYTF. This sequence joins TRBV7-9 and TRBJ1-2; a possible D gene is TRBD1 (5 bases). The V end lost 1 base, the J end lost 2 bases, and 8 bases lay between the germline ends. This CDR3 region has 14 residues. Germline loops: CDR1 SEHNR, CDR2 FQNEAQ (reference sequence).

The CDR3 loop is CASSQDPGGGVENIQYF. The DNA for the CDR3 is TGCGCCAGCAGCCAAGATCCCGGGGGAGGGGTGGAAAACATTCAGTACTTC. The chain carries TRBV4-3 and TRBJ2-4; 7 positions agree with TRBD2. This CDR3 has 17 amino acids. Germline V gene sequence: CDR1 LGHNA, CDR2 YSLEER. Losses at the gene ends were 0 bases for V and 5 bases for J; bases not matched to a gene: 10.

This clonotype has just a few counts. The chain couples TRBV20-1 to TRBJ1-3, with no clear D. Trimming shortened V by 6 bases and J by 0 bases, and 12 bases separated the two germline ends. The germline CDR1 and CDR2 sequences are DFQATT and SNEGSKA (reference sequence). The CDR3 sequence is 14 residues long. This CDR3 is CSAAPAGSGNTIYF. DNA of the CDR3: TGCAGTGCCGCGCCCGCGGGCTCTGGAAACACCATATATTTT.

The chain employs TRBV7-9 and TRBJ2-7, with 7 bases fitting TRBD2. The CDR3 extends over 14 amino acids. Trimming at V came to 1 base and at J to 4 bases, leaving 4 bases not matched to a gene. Per germline, CDR1 SEHNR and CDR2 FQNEAQ (reference sequence). CDR3 protein: CASSLGGTIYEQYF. The CDR3 DNA reads TGTGCCAGCAGCTTAGGGGGGACTATTTACGAGCAGTACTTC.

This clonotype has more than one count but fewer than ten. The chain uses TRBV12-3 or TRBV12-4 and TRBJ1-5; tentative D call: TRBD1 (5 bases). V lost 0 bases to trimming and J lost 4 bases, with 16 bases between them. The CDR3 length is 17 residues. CDR3 amino acids: CASSLADGGEGNQPQHF. The CDR3 bases are TGTGCCAGCAGTTTAGCCGACGGGGGGGAGGGAAATCAGCCCCAGCATTTT.

This chain joins TRBV3-1 and TRBJ2-3; possible D gene TRBD2, 5 bases. With 0 bases removed from V and 5 bases from J, the gap between germline ends came to 18 bases. Looked up from germline, CDR1 is LGHDT and CDR2 is YNNKEL (reference sequence). The CDR3 has 17 amino acids. As DNA, the CDR3 is TGTGCCAGCAGCCAAGATCTTGTAGGGCTAGCTGGAGATACGCAGTATTTT. Its protein is CASSQDLVGLAGDTQYF.

There are a few counts of this clonotype. J is TRBJ2-1 and V is TRBV7-6; 9 bases are shared with TRBD2. Germline CDR1 reads SGHVS; CDR2 reads FNYEAQ. The CDR3 totals 16 residues. The J segment lost 6 bases and the V segment lost 7 bases, leaving 13 bases of the junction unmatched. The CDR3 here is CASTLRGGSGSNEQFF. CDR3 nucleotide sequence: TGTGCCAGCACCCTTCGTGGGGGTAGCGGGAGCAATGAGCAGTTCTTC.

This clonotype has only a few counts. This chain uses TRBV5-6 with TRBJ2-4; unclear D gene. The V and J ends lost 0 bases and 4 bases respectively, with 5 bases between them. The CDR3 contains 13 residues. Germline V gives CDR1 SGHDT, CDR2 YYEEEE. Here the CDR3 DNA reads TGTGCCAGCAGCTTGGTTGGGAAAAACATTCAGTACTTC. This codes for CASSLVGKNIQYF.

This clonotype has more than one count but fewer than ten. The gene calls are TRBV12-3 or TRBV12-4 and TRBJ2-7; D is undetermined. CDR3 size: 15 residues. V was trimmed by 5 bases and J by 0 bases, leaving 14 bases between them. For the CDR3, the DNA is TGTGCCAGCAGTCGCGACTTGAGAGCCTCCTACGAGCAGTACTTC. Translated, it gives CASSRDLRASYEQYF.

This clonotype was counted only a few times. The chain employs TRBV20-1 and TRBJ1-1; the match to TRBD1 covers 8 bases. V gave up 5 bases and J gave up 1 base; unmatched junction bases: 12. This CDR3 is built from 16 residues. Germline CDR1 reads DFQATT; CDR2 reads SNEGSKA (reference sequence). The CDR3 reads CSAQGADGTTNTEAFF. The CDR3 DNA is TGCAGTGCTCAGGGGGCAGACGGTACGACGAACACTGAAGCTTTCTTT.

V gene TRBV7-3 combines with J gene TRBJ2-2, with TRBD2 matching over 10 bases. The germline gives CDR1 SGHTA, CDR2 FQGTGA. This CDR3 is built from 16 residues. V was clipped by 5 bases and J by 2 bases; unmatched bases: 5. CDR3 in DNA: TGTGCCAGCAGCAGTAGCGGGGGGCCAAACACCGGGGAGCTGTTTTTT. This encodes CASSSSGGPNTGELFF.

The chain is built from TRBV4-3 and TRBJ2-3; 10 bases agree with TRBD2. CDR3 length equals 17 residues. J gave up 2 bases and V 0 bases, and 5 bases lay outside the gene matches. Germline V lookup: CDR1 LGHNA, CDR2 YSLEER. The chain's CDR3 is CASSQDPAGGPTDTQYF. The CDR3 DNA follows: TGCGCCAGCAGCCAAGATCCAGCGGGAGGGCCCACAGATACGCAGTATTTT.

V gene TRBV3-1 combines with J gene TRBJ1-1; the D gene is possibly TRBD1 (6 bases). The CDR3 has 15 residues. Germline V CDR1 and CDR2: LGHDT, YNNKEL (reference sequence). Trimming left V 1 base short and J 5 bases short, with 14 bases between. This CDR3 reads CASSQVGGRGTEAFF. Here the CDR3 DNA reads TGTGCCAGCAGCCAAGTTGGGGGGCGCGGGACTGAAGCTTTCTTT. Based on the CDR3 plus reference TRBV3-1 and TRBJ1-1, the full variable domain is DTAVSQTPKYLVTQMGNDKSIKCEQNLGHDTMYWYKQDSKKFLKIMFSYNNKELIINETVPNRFSPKSPDKAHLNLHINSLELGDSAVYFCASSQVGGRGTEAFFGQGTRLTVV.

This chain links TRBV28 with TRBJ2-7; TRBD1 agrees at 7 bases. CDR1 is MDHEN, CDR2 SYDVKM, per germline. The CDR3 extends over 14 amino acids. J was trimmed by 7 bases and V by 8 bases; bases with no gene match: 14. CDR3 sequence: CASQQGPYLLEQYF. The CDR3 nucleotides are TGTGCCAGCCAACAGGGGCCCTATCTTTTAGAGCAGTACTTC.

This clonotype was detected a few times. The V call is TRBV7-8, the J call TRBJ2-2; D gene unclear. Trimming removed 5 bases at V and 2 bases at J, with 15 bases between. The germline V gene encodes CDR1 SGHVS and CDR2 FQNEAQ. CDR3 length: 16 residues. The CDR3 nucleotides read TGTGCCAGCAGCCCGACCCGACTTCCCAACACCGGGGAGCTGTTTTTT. Amino acids: CASSPTRLPNTGELFF.

The chain links TRBV4-3 to TRBJ1-1, with 8 bases identical to TRBD1. The CDR3 contains 18 residues. Germline assignment: CDR1 LGHNA and CDR2 YSLEER. V lost 1 base, J lost 0 bases, and 10 bases stayed unmatched. The chain's CDR3 is CASSQGSGTGPMNTEAFF. The CDR3 coding sequence is TGCGCCAGCAGCCAAGGGTCCGGGACAGGTCCCATGAACACTGAAGCTTTCTTT.